Below are 26 T cell receptor beta chains sequenced from a single sample in a study of blood T cell repertoires in COVID-19. Clones were read by immunoSEQ multiplex PCR, and TCRdb kept only the in-frame ones, dropping some. The repertoire has around 73,000 clones, about 80% of them found once; the top ten carry under 30%. The sample consisted of peripheral blood. Receptors originate from a human donor in a cohort sampled during active COVID-19.

The rearrangement links TRBV10-2 to TRBJ1-6; a possible D gene is TRBD1 (5 bases). V was shortened by 5 bases and J by 7 bases, with 12 bases between the two germline ends. Germline CDR1 WSHSY, CDR2 SAAADI. The CDR3 loop spans 14 amino acids. The CDR3 sequence is CASSSSDRNSPLHF. The CDR3, as DNA: TGCGCCAGCAGTAGCTCCGACAGAAATTCACCCCTCCACTTT.

CDR3 in DNA: TGTGCCAGCAGCCGACAGGGTCTGCATTACGAGCAGTACTTC. This gives the protein CASSRQGLHYEQYF. The chain uses TRBV6-5 and TRBJ2-7; 7 bases fit TRBD1. With 6 bases clipped from V and 4 bases from J, the junction kept 9 bases outside the gene matches. The V gene's germline CDR1 is MNHEY and CDR2 SVGAGI. This CDR3 is 14 amino acids long.

This chain uses TRBV4-2 with TRBJ1-4; 10 nucleotides agree with TRBD1. The length of the CDR3 is 15 residues. The trim removed 7 bases at V and 7 bases at J, leaving 9 bases unmatched. Looked up from germline, CDR1 is LGHNA and CDR2 is YNFKEQ. CDR3 protein: CASKRDRGMGEKLFF. The CDR3, as DNA: TGTGCCAGCAAGCGGGACAGGGGAATGGGTGAAAAACTGTTTTTT.

This clone was seen a few times. The chain combines TRBV7-2 with TRBJ2-2; the D gene is possibly TRBD1 (5 bases). The CDR3 has 15 residues. The germline V and J ends were trimmed by 0 bases and 5 bases, with 10 bases remaining between them. Germline CDR1 reads SGHTA; CDR2 reads FQGNSA. The CDR3 region has the DNA TGTGCCAGCAGCTTAGCTTCAGGGCGAACCGGGGAGCTGTTTTTT. It codes for CASSLASGRTGELFF.

V gene TRBV15 combines with J gene TRBJ1-2; D is undetermined. The CDR3 loop spans 12 amino acids. The V gene lost 0 bases and the J gene lost 8 bases, with 7 bases spanning the gap. The V gene's germline CDR1 is LNHNV and CDR2 YYDKDF (reference sequence). CDR3 coding DNA: TGTGCCACCAGCAGAGACAGAGGCGGCTACACCTTC. This sequence encodes CATSRDRGGYTF.

The chain employs TRBV5-6 and TRBJ1-5, with 7 bases aligning to TRBD1. Germline V gives CDR1 SGHDT, CDR2 YYEEEE. The V segment lost 2 bases and the J segment 3 bases; nucleotides outside the gene matches: 5. The CDR3 is 15 amino acids. CDR3 loop: CASSFGQVLNQPQHF. CDR3 DNA: TGTGCCAGCAGCTTCGGACAGGTTCTCAATCAGCCCCAGCATTTT.

The chain links TRBV28 to TRBJ1-2; D is unresolved. Germline CDR1 and CDR2: MDHEN and SYDVKM. The CDR3 consists of 14 residues. V lost 5 bases and J 1 base, leaving 11 bases between the germline ends. DNA for the CDR3: TGTGCCAGCAGTACCCACAGCGGTAACTATGGCTACACCTTC. It codes for CASSTHSGNYGYTF.

The chain recombines TRBV5-1 with TRBJ2-2; TRBD1 matches 8 bases. The ends lost 4 bases at V and 3 bases at J; junction bases unmatched: 5. Germline-derived CDR1 and CDR2 are SGHRS and YFSETQ. The CDR3 has 15 residues. The CDR3 reads CASSTGQDHTGELFF. CDR3 coding DNA: TGCGCCAGCAGCACGGGACAGGATCACACCGGGGAGCTGTTTTTT. The variable domain in full, with the rest retrieved from reference TRBV5-1 and TRBJ2-2, is KAGVTQTPRYLIKTRGQQVTLSCSPISGHRSVSWYQQTPGQGLQFLFEYFSETQRNKGNFPGRFSGRQFSNSRSEMNVSTLELGDSALYLCASSTGQDHTGELFFGEGSRLTVL.

The rearrangement joins TRBV9 to TRBJ2-1; a weak D match, TRBD2 (6 bases). Trimming stripped 4 bases from V and 7 bases from J, with 15 bases between. The germline gives CDR1 SGDLS, CDR2 YYNGEE. The CDR3 extends over 14 amino acids. The CDR3 nucleotides are TGTGCCAGCAGCCATGGAGGGTTCTTGAATGAGCAGTTCTTC. This translates into CASSHGGFLNEQFF. Variable domain in full (rest from reference TRBV9 and TRBJ2-1): DSGVTQTPKHLITATGQRVTLRCSPRSGDLSVYWYQQSLDQGLQFLIQYYNGEERAKGNILERFSAQQFPDLHSELNLSSLELGDSALYFCASSHGGFLNEQFFGPGTRLTVL.

The rearrangement joins TRBV20-1 to TRBJ1-5, with D unresolved. The V gene's germline CDR1 is DFQATT and CDR2 SNEGSKA (reference sequence). V was cut by 3 bases and J by 0 bases, with 9 bases left in between. The CDR3 runs to 14 residues. This chain's CDR3 is CSASQVFSNQPQHF. For the CDR3, the DNA is TGCAGTGCTAGTCAGGTCTTTAGCAATCAGCCCCAGCATTTT.

V gene TRBV14 combines with J gene TRBJ2-5; D possibly corresponds to TRBD2 (7 bases). The CDR3 runs to 18 residues. Between the trimmed V and J ends, which lost 1 base and 1 base, there was a span of 19 bases. CDR1 is SGHDN, CDR2 FVKESK, per germline. The CDR3 spells CASSQGRGLAAFQETQYF. The CDR3 bases are TGTGCCAGCAGCCAAGGACGGGGGCTAGCGGCCTTCCAAGAGACCCAGTACTTC.

DNA for the CDR3: TGCGCCAGCAGCTTGGGATCGAGCGGGGGGATCCCTAACGAGCAGTACTTC. Translated, it gives CASSLGSSGGIPNEQYF. This chain links TRBV5-1 with TRBJ2-7, with TRBD2 matching 9 bases. CDR1 and CDR2 from the germline V gene are SGHRS and YFSETQ. This CDR3 is built from 17 residues. Unmatched junction bases numbered 12, after V lost 0 bases and J lost 5 bases.

The rearrangement links TRBV4-3 to TRBJ2-5, with 7 bases that match TRBD2. In germline, CDR1 is LGHNA, CDR2 YSLEER. With 3 bases clipped from V and 2 bases from J, the junction kept 15 bases outside the gene matches. This CDR3 is built from 18 residues. In DNA form, the CDR3 reads TGCGCCAGCAGCCATCGTTTCGGGGGGATCATACAACAAGAGACCCAGTACTTC. This sequence encodes CASSHRFGGIIQQETQYF.

The chain links TRBV12-3 or TRBV12-4 to TRBJ2-7; 7 positions agree with TRBD2. The CDR3 contains 12 residues. Germline trimming cut 8 bases from V and 7 bases from J; bases unmatched to any gene: 8. Here the CDR3 reads CASGSEGGEQYF. The CDR3 region has the DNA TGTGCCAGCGGGTCAGAGGGAGGGGAGCAGTACTTC.

The chain carries TRBV3-1 (or the pseudogene TRBV3-2) and TRBJ1-4, with a tentative D call TRBD1 (6 bases). The ends were cut back, 6 bases at V and 3 bases at J, with 11 bases in the middle. The CDR3 is made up of 14 amino acids. Germline V lookup: CDR1 LGHDT, CDR2 YNNKEL (reference sequence). The CDR3 spells CASRNRAANEKLFF. CDR3 nucleotides: TGTGCCAGCAGAAACAGGGCGGCTAATGAAAAACTGTTTTTT.

The CDR3 is CASSPPSGSTDTQYF. In DNA, the CDR3 is TGTGCCAGCTCACCACCGAGCGGTAGCACAGATACGCAGTATTTT. The chain uses TRBV18 and TRBJ2-3; D may be TRBD2 (5 bases). Germline V gives CDR1 KGHSH, CDR2 LQKENI. The CDR3 runs to 15 residues. Trimming removed 0 bases from V and 0 bases from J, with 7 bases in between.

V usage is TRBV7-2 and J usage is TRBJ1-6; perhaps TRBD1 as D (5 bases). This CDR3 is 16 amino acids long. CDR1 SGHTA and CDR2 FQGNSA come from the germline V gene. Trimming stripped 5 bases from V and 9 bases from J, with 20 bases between. The CDR3 reads CASSPGWVGYGSPLHF. The CDR3 bases are TGTGCCAGCAGCCCAGGGTGGGTGGGATATGGTTCACCCCTCCACTTT. Full variable domain (missing parts from reference TRBV7-2 and TRBJ1-6): GAGVSQSPSNKVTEKGKDVELRCDPISGHTALYWYRQSLGQGLEFLIYFQGNSAPDKSGLPSDRFSAERTGGSVSTLTIQRTQQEDSAVYLCASSPGWVGYGSPLHFGNGTRLTVT.

The V call is TRBV9, the J call TRBJ1-1; D remains unclear. With 2 bases removed from V and 2 bases from J, the gap between germline ends came to 7 bases. Germline CDR1 is SGDLS and CDR2 is YYNGEE. The CDR3 consists of 13 residues. The CDR3 sequence: CASSVGSNTEAFF. The CDR3 nucleotides are TGTGCCAGCAGCGTTGGCTCAAACACTGAAGCTTTCTTT.

CDR3 bases: TGCGCCAGCAGCCCCCACGGTATCGGGAGGGATGAGCAGTTCTTC. Its translation is CASSPHGIGRDEQFF. The chain couples TRBV4-1 to TRBJ2-1; 8 bases agree with TRBD2. CDR1 MGHRA and CDR2 YSYEKL come from the germline V gene. The CDR3 consists of 15 residues. The V and J ends lost 4 bases and 8 bases, in that order; junction bases with no gene match: 10.

This clone was counted once. Its ends do not fully match the called genes, so a read error is possible. The V gene is TRBV7-9, the J gene TRBJ2-5; D is ambiguous. Per germline, CDR1 SEHNR and CDR2 FQNEAQ (reference sequence). The CDR3 runs to 11 residues. CDR3 protein: CATSPSGTQYF. For the CDR3, the DNA is TGTGCCACCAGCCCATCCGGGACCCAGTACTTC.

This clone was counted a single time. This chain uses TRBV5-4 with TRBJ2-7, with D maybe TRBD1 (6 bases). The V gene's germline CDR1 is SGHNT and CDR2 YYREEE (reference sequence). The CDR3 spans 14 residues. Trimming cost V 3 bases and J 2 bases, with 12 bases left between them. The CDR3 loop is CASSSGHSTYEQYF. DNA of the CDR3: TGTGCCAGCAGCTCGGGACACTCGACCTACGAGCAGTACTTC.

This rearrangement joins TRBV12-3 or TRBV12-4 to TRBJ2-7, with TRBD2 as a possible D gene (6 bases). There are 13 residues in the CDR3. The V end was cut by 5 bases, the J end by 6 bases, with 14 bases between. The CDR3 here is CASSARGLGEQYF. In nucleotides, the CDR3 is TGTGCCAGCAGTGCCCGGGGGTTAGGCGAGCAGTACTTC.

This sequence joins TRBV4-2 and TRBJ1-2; D gene ambiguous. Trimming cost V 0 bases and J 4 bases, with 15 bases left between them. This CDR3 is 16 amino acids long. The germline CDR1 and CDR2 sequences are LGHNA and YNFKEQ. In DNA, the CDR3 is TGTGCCAGCAGCCAAGAAGGTACGGGGTTGATCTATGGCTACACCTTC. This encodes CASSQEGTGLIYGYTF.

The rearrangement links TRBV2 to TRBJ2-7; tentative D call: TRBD2 (6 bases). CDR3 size: 13 residues. Germline values: CDR1 SNHLY, CDR2 FYNNEI. Deletions cut 4 bases from V and 5 bases from J, with 12 bases between. CDR3 nucleotide sequence: TGTGCCAGCAGTGGCTTAGGGGAGGACGAGCAGTACTTC. It encodes CASSGLGEDEQYF.

For the CDR3, the DNA is TGTGCCAGCAGCTTACAGGGAATTGGATACGAGCAGTACTTC. Translating gives CASSLQGIGYEQYF. This chain connects TRBV5-6 to TRBJ2-7; D perhaps matches TRBD1 (6 bases). Germline-derived CDR1 and CDR2 are SGHDT and YYEEEE. The CDR3 loop spans 14 amino acids. Trimming left V 2 bases short and J 4 bases short, with 13 bases between. Complete variable domain (other parts from reference TRBV5-6 and TRBJ2-7): DAGVTQSPTHLIKTRGQQVTLRCSPKSGHDTVSWYQQALGQGPQFIFQYYEEEERQRGNFPDRFSGHQFPNYSSELNVNALLLGDSALYLCASSLQGIGYEQYFGPGTRLTVT.

The chain links TRBV5-1 to TRBJ2-7; D not resolved. The CDR3 is 15 residues long. Germline CDR1 and CDR2: SGHRS and YFSETQ. Trimming cost V 1 base and J 4 bases, with 15 bases left between them. The CDR3: CASSLFAGSSYEQYF. DNA of the CDR3: TGCGCCAGCAGCTTGTTCGCAGGATCTTCATACGAGCAGTACTTC.